These 23 T cell receptor beta chains were all obtained from the same sample, sequenced in a study of CD4 and CD8 cells across lung adenocarcinoma regions. TCRdb used MiXCR to reprocess the PCR reads, holding one entry per CDR3 protein. The profile shows some 10,000 distinct CDR3 sequences, 45% to 60% of them singletons. Sequenced material: CD8+ T cells from the margin of a lung tumor. These receptors originate from a male donor with lung adenocarcinoma. The CD4 and CD8 labels of this study may be unreliable.

Sample share makes this clonotype medium-sized (0.01 to 0.1%). V usage is TRBV6-1 and J usage is TRBJ2-5, with a tentative D call TRBD1 (5 bases). Judging by the DNA end, TRBJ2-7 fits better; the J call may be wrong. CDR1 is MNHNS and CDR2 is SASEGT in the germline V gene. The CDR3 spans 15 residues. DNA for the CDR3: TGTGCCAGCAATGGTTTGGACACCCGGTGGAACGAGCAGTACTTC. Translation gives CASNGLDTRWNEQYF.

As concerns this clonotype: An end of the junction differs from the germline gene, which may be a read error. The chain uses TRBV6-1 and TRBJ2-1, with D possibly TRBD1 on 6 matching bases. The CDR3 is 14 amino acids. CDR1 is MNHNS, CDR2 SASEGT, per germline. DNA for the CDR3: TGTGCCAGCAGACGGACAGCAGATCACAATGCGCAGTTCTTT. Protein product: CASRRTADHNAQFF.

The V gene is TRBV7-3, the J gene TRBJ2-2; a possible D gene is TRBD1 (5 bases). V lost 3 bases and J lost 4, with 12 bases in between. The germline V gene has CDR1 SGHTA and CDR2 FQGTGA. This CDR3 has 15 residues. CDR3 nucleotide sequence: TGTGCCAGCAGCTTGGGGCTAGTAAGCACCGGGGAGCTGTTTTTT. It is translated as CASSLGLVSTGELFF.

Points on this clonotype: One junction end disagrees with the germline gene, perhaps due to a read error. The chain has TRBV27 and TRBJ2-3, with D tentatively TRBD1 or TRBD2 (6 bases each). This CDR3 comprises 15 residues. Germline lookup yields CDR1 MNHEY and CDR2 SMNVEV (reference sequence). The CDR3 loop reads CAGTPGGGEQETQYF. For the CDR3, the DNA is TGTGCCGGCACGCCCGGGGGCGGCGAGCAAGAGACGCAGTATTTC.

Judged by abundance, this clonotype is medium-sized. For the CDR3, the DNA is TGTGCCAGCAGCTTAGCGTCCGGTACCGAGCAGTACTTC. This sequence encodes CASSLASGTEQYF. The gene calls are TRBV11-2 and TRBJ2-1; D gene uncertain. The DNA end is more similar to TRBJ2-7, so the J call may be wrong. The germline V gene encodes CDR1 SGHAT and CDR2 FQNNGV. The CDR3 covers 13 residues.

This clonotype is termed medium-sized. The V and J genes are TRBV6-1 and TRBJ2-3, with TRBD1 matching over 7 bases. Germline CDR1 reads MNHNS; CDR2 reads SASEGT. CDR3 length equals 13 residues. V gave up 6 bases and J gave up 5 bases; unmatched junction bases: 5. CDR3 amino acids: CASRETGRDTQYF. CDR3 DNA: TGTGCCAGCAGAGAGACAGGGAGAGATACGCAGTATTTT.

This clonotype has ten or more counts. This rearrangement joins TRBV28 to TRBJ2-5, with TRBD2 as a possible D gene (6 bases). CDR3 length: 14 amino acids. Trimming took 9 bases from V and 4 from J, leaving 18 bases between them. CDR1 and CDR2 (germline): MDHEN, SYDVKM. The CDR3 protein is CASSEGVSGETQYF. The DNA of the CDR3 is TGTGCCAGTTCGGAGGGAGTTTCAGGAGAGACCCAGTACTTC. Looking up the rest from reference TRBV28 and TRBJ2-5 gives the full variable domain: DVKVTQSSRYLVKRTGEKVFLECVQDMDHENMFWYRQDPGLGLRLIYFSYDVKMKEKGDIPEGYSVSREKKERFSLILESASTNQTSMYLCASSEGVSGETQYFGPGTRLLVL.

This chain links TRBV20-1 with TRBJ2-2; the match to TRBD1 covers 9 bases. The CDR3 length is 18 residues. The germline CDR1 and CDR2 sequences are DFQATT and SNEGSKA (reference sequence). J was trimmed by 0 bases and V by 0 bases; bases with no gene match: 8. Written as DNA, the CDR3 is TGCAGTGCTAGAGATCCGAGGACAGGGGCCTCGAACACCGGGGAGCTGTTTTTT. It encodes CSARDPRTGASNTGELFF.

This clonotype has a handful of counts. A read error may explain this, as a much larger clone is one base away. The rearrangement uses TRBV27 and TRBJ2-1, with D maybe TRBD2 (5 bases). The last part of the DNA fits TRBJ2-7 better; the J call may be wrong. Germline V gene lookup returns CDR1 MNHEY and CDR2 SMNVEV (reference sequence). The CDR3 consists of 17 residues. The CDR3 DNA follows: TGTGCCAGCAGAGAGCCTCTAAAGCGGTACCCTTACAATGAGCAGTACTTC. Translating it yields CASREPLKRYPYNEQYF.

This clonotype appeared a few times. V usage is TRBV11-3 and J usage is TRBJ2-5, with D unresolved. This CDR3 has 14 amino acids. Germline CDR1 SGHNT, CDR2 YENEEA. Trimming pared 3 bases from V and 1 base from J, leaving 9 bases between. The CDR3 DNA reads TGTGCCAGCAGCTTCACATCCTTCCAAGAGACCCAGTACTTC. It encodes CASSFTSFQETQYF.

CDR3 sequence reads: CARTVGTEEQYF. Written as DNA, the CDR3 is TGTGCCAGGACAGTGGGGACAGAGGAGCAGTATTTT. The V call is TRBV6-1, the J call TRBJ2-2, with TRBD1 matching over 7 bases. The DNA matches TRBJ2-3 better at its end, which makes the J call doubtful. In germline, CDR1 is MNHNS, CDR2 SASEGT. The CDR3 runs 12 residues.

The V and J genes are TRBV6-1 and TRBJ2-1, with 8 positions matching TRBD2. This CDR3 spans 16 amino acids. CDR1 is MNHNS and CDR2 is SASEGT in the germline V gene. V lost 6 bases, J lost 6 bases, and 13 bases stayed unmatched. The chain's CDR3 is CASRQAGVGKRNEQFF. The CDR3 DNA follows: TGTGCCAGCAGACAAGCGGGAGTCGGTAAACGCAATGAGCAGTTCTTC.

This clonotype was counted only a few times. The rearrangement uses TRBV20-1 and TRBJ2-6, with a tentative D call TRBD2 (6 bases). V was clipped by 5 bases and J by 0 bases, with 14 bases between them. Germline CDR1 is DFQATT and CDR2 is SNEGSKA (reference sequence). The length of the CDR3 is 16 residues. CDR3 sequence reads: CSAPIRGNSGANVLTF. CDR3 DNA sequence: TGCAGTGCTCCCATCCGGGGGAACTCTGGGGCCAACGTCCTGACTTTC.

This clonotype was observed many times. This sequence joins TRBV5-1 and TRBJ2-1; D is unclear. The V gene's germline CDR1 is SGHRS and CDR2 YFSETQ. V was cut by 1 base and J by 0 bases, with 8 bases left in between. The CDR3 is made up of 15 amino acids. CDR3: CASSLLGSSYNEQFF. Written as DNA, the CDR3 is TGCGCCAGCAGCTTGTTGGGAAGCTCCTACAATGAGCAGTTCTTC.

The rearrangement joins TRBV11-2 to TRBJ1-1; D uncertain. The germline CDR1 and CDR2 sequences are SGHAT and FQNNGV. The CDR3 has 13 amino acids. The V end lost 7 bases, the J end lost 6 bases, and 15 bases lay between the germline ends. The DNA for the CDR3 is TGTGCCAGCACCCTGGGTGGGCCTTCTGAAGCTTTCTTT. This sequence encodes CASTLGGPSEAFF.

The J gene is TRBJ2-5, the V gene TRBV6-2 or TRBV6-3; weak D call: TRBD2 (6 bases). The CDR3 runs 16 residues. Germline V CDR1 and CDR2: MNHEY, SVGEGT. Trimming pared 0 bases from V and 2 bases from J, leaving 13 bases between. The CDR3 loop reads CASSYSRDSLQETQYF. In DNA form, the CDR3 reads TGTGCCAGCAGTTACTCCCGGGACTCCTTACAAGAGACCCAGTACTTC.

This clonotype has ten or more counts. Germline is not matched at one junction end, which may reflect a read error. The chain is built from TRBV6-2 or TRBV6-3 and TRBJ2-1; no reliable D call. Germline CDR1 MNHEY, CDR2 SVGEGT. CDR3 length equals 12 residues. As DNA, the CDR3 is TGTGCCAGCAGTTACCCGCCCAATGAGAGCGCCTTC. As protein: CASSYPPNESAF.

The table lists this clonotype with a few counts. J is TRBJ1-1 and V is TRBV6-1; 7 bases agree with TRBD1. There are 13 residues in the CDR3. V was pared by 5 bases and J by 7 bases, with 7 bases of the junction left unmatched. Germline V gene lookup returns CDR1 MNHNS and CDR2 SASEGT. The CDR3 nucleotides are TGTGCCAGCAGTCTTCCACAGGGGATTGAAGCTTTCTTT. Protein: CASSLPQGIEAFF.

This clonotype was counted between two and nine times. This chain connects TRBV12-3 or TRBV12-4 to TRBJ2-1; D remains unclear. The CDR3 is 15 residues long. The V and J ends lost 2 bases and 1 base respectively, with 9 bases between them. This CDR3 is CASSLRQASYNEQFF. CDR3 DNA: TGTGCCAGCAGTTTACGTCAGGCGTCCTACAATGAGCAGTTCTTC.

This rearrangement joins TRBV5-1 to TRBJ2-3; a weak D match, TRBD1 (6 bases). The germline CDR1 and CDR2 sequences are SGHRS and YFSETQ. This CDR3 has 13 amino acids. V was clipped by 2 bases and J by 4 bases, with 8 bases between them. In DNA, the CDR3 is TGCGCCAGCAGCTTTGGGGGCGCAGATACGCAGTATTTT. Protein sequence: CASSFGGADTQYF.

This chain links TRBV11-2 with TRBJ2-3; the D gene is possibly TRBD2 (6 bases). The CDR3 runs to 17 residues. Germline-derived CDR1 and CDR2 are SGHAT and FQNNGV. V lost 1 base, J lost 11 bases, and 25 bases lay in between. In nucleotides, the CDR3 is TGTGCCAGCAGCTTAGTGGGGCGGGGAATGAGCACCGGGGAGCAGTATTTT. It encodes CASSLVGRGMSTGEQYF.

This clonotype is medium-sized within its sample. J is TRBJ2-1 and V is TRBV25-1, with D maybe TRBD2 (6 bases). V shed 6 bases and J shed 6 bases, with 33 bases lying between them. Germline lookup yields CDR1 MGHDK and CDR2 SYGVNS. The CDR3 runs 20 residues. The CDR3 DNA follows: TGTGCCAGCAGCCCTACTACTCTGTGGGATAGGGCAGGGAGGCGCAATGAGCAGTTCTTC. It codes for CASSPTTLWDRAGRRNEQFF.

This clonotype is deemed medium-sized (0.01 to 0.1%). The V gene is TRBV10-1, the J gene TRBJ2-3; no reliable D call. The V and J ends lost 5 bases and 6 bases respectively, with 9 bases between them. The CDR3 length is 12 residues. Germline assignment: CDR1 WNHNN and CDR2 SYGVQD (reference sequence). The CDR3: CASSSASDTQYF. CDR3 in DNA: TGCGCCAGCAGTAGTGCAAGTGATACGCAGTATTTT.